This T cell receptor beta chain originates from a study of T cell responses to AZD1222 COVID-19 vaccine. The CDR3 spans 13 residues. V was pared by 3 bases and J by 1 base, with 5 bases between. The germline V gene has CDR1 SGHRS and CDR2 YFSETQ. The data were produced by immunoSEQ multiplex PCR, yet TCRdb's version contains in-frame clones alone and is incomplete. The repertoire holds around 120,000 clones, with 92% as singletons. The source material was peripheral blood, sampled on day 0 of AZD1222 vaccination. The source is an adult in good health. The chain recombines TRBV5-1 with TRBJ1-5; unclear D gene. The CDR3 coding sequence is TGCGCCAGCAGCTCCGACAGCAATCAGCCCCAGCATTTT. This encodes CASSSDSNQPQHF.